This TCR beta chain emerged from a study of T-cell memory formation after mild COVID-19. Study overall: Each donor largely had its own TCR clusters. The study's findings and limits: Researchers found some responding clones in pre-infection memory, a sign that cross-reactive memory joined.

MiXCR, applied by TCRdb to the 5' RACE reads, yields one record per CDR3 protein. In the table there are about 200,000 distinct CDR3 sequences, around 8.8% of which are singletons. After removal of 2 bases from V and 1 base from J, the junction contained 4 bases not matched to a gene. Germline V gene data show CDR1 as DFQATT and CDR2 as SNEGSKA (reference sequence). CDR3 length: 14 residues. To note about this clonotype: Its antigen is currently unknown.

The specimen was PBMCs or a T cell subset sorted from them (not recorded which). This chain connects TRBV20-1 to TRBJ2-7; TRBD1 aligns across 8 bases. This receptor was taken from a man aged 18 to 30 who had mild COVID-19 (a few samples of this study predate the infection). Cell type and time point are not known. Here the CDR3 DNA reads TGCAGTGCTAGAAGGACAGGGCCTTCCTACGAGCAGTACGTC. This sequence encodes CSARRTGPSYEQYV.